This T cell receptor beta chain was recorded in a study of T cells in Graves' hyperthyroidism and ophthalmopathy. Overall study context: The initial diagnosis was the point when peripheral blood was collected, ahead of any treatment. Whole-study results and caveats: The majority of expanded thyroid clonotypes above 0.001 also appeared in blood.

Amplification of TCR beta CDR3 regions was performed using RNA transcripts as template. A set of HTBI primers served as the primers for a first-round RT-PCR of the TCR CDR3. TCRdb re-called the multiplex PCR reads with MiXCR, one entry per CDR3 protein. The profile shows 550,000 to 600,000 distinct CDR3 sequences, around 14% of them singletons. Each ophthalmopathy patient scored at least 3 on the Clinical Activity Score and at least 4 on NOSPECS grade, with duration under 3 months. Germline V gives CDR1 DFQATT, CDR2 SNEGSKA (reference sequence). V dropped 3 bases and J dropped 4 bases, with 19 bases sitting between them. The CDR3 extends over 15 amino acids. This clonotype was found many times. Its antigen is unknown.

The specimen sequenced was blood. The chain links TRBV20-1 to TRBJ2-7, with D possibly matching TRBD2 (6 bases). The clonotype comes from a woman in her late teens or twenties with Graves' ophthalmopathy. CDR3 in amino acids: CSARRTGTLFYEQYF. Here the CDR3 DNA reads TGCAGTGCTAGGAGGACCGGGACTCTCTTTTACGAGCAGTACTTC.